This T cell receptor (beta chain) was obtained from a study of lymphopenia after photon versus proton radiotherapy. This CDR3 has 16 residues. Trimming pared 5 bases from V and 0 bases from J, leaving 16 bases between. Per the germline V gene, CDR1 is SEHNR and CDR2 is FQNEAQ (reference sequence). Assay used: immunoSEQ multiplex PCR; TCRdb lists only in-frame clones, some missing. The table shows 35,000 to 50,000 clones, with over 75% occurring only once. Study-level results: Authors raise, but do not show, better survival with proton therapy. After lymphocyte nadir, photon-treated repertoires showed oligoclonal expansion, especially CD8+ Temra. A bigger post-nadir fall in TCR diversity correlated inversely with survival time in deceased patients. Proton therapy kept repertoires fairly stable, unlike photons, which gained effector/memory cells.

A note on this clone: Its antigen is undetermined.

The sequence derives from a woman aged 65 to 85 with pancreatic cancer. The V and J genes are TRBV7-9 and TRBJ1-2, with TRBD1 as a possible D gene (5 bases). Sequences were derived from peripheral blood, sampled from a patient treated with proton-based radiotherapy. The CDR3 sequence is CASSPPSQGANYGYTF. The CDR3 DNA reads TGTGCCAGCAGCCCGCCGAGCCAGGGAGCTAACTATGGCTACACCTTC.